The 5 T cell receptor beta chains presented below share a single source sample, sequenced in a study of cytomegalovirus exposure and HLA in healthy donors. The PCR employed 60 Vbeta primers together with 13 Jbeta primers. The data were produced by immunoSEQ multiplex PCR, yet TCRdb's version contains in-frame clones alone and is incomplete. The table shows about 140,000 clones, with under 80% occurring only once. The sequencing sample was made of PBMCs. The source of these receptors is a woman between 45 and 65 years old in good health and CMV-seropositive.

The chain employs TRBV29-1 and TRBJ2-3; TRBD2 matches at 7 bases. V trimming: 7 bases; J trimming: 8 bases; junction bases outside the gene matches: 12. Germline CDR1 reads SQVTM; CDR2 reads ANQGSEA. The CDR3 spans 13 residues. CDR3 DNA: TGCAGCGCCGCGCCAGCGGGGAGAGGTACGCAGTATTTT. The encoded protein is CSAAPAGRGTQYF.

The V gene is TRBV7-9, the J gene TRBJ2-5; tentative D call: TRBD1 (6 bases). CDR3 length equals 14 residues. The germline V gene has CDR1 SEHNR and CDR2 FQNEAQ (reference sequence). The V gene lost 5 bases and the J gene lost 5 bases, with 15 bases spanning the gap. The CDR3 loop reads CASSKTQGWETQYF. CDR3 DNA: TGTGCCAGCAGCAAAACACAGGGATGGGAGACCCAGTACTTC.

The chain carries TRBV28 and TRBJ1-4; D is uncertain. The CDR3 is 11 amino acids. Trimming took 6 bases from V and 8 from J, leaving 7 bases between them. Per the germline V gene, CDR1 is MDHEN and CDR2 is SYDVKM. The CDR3, as DNA: TGTGCCAGCAGCCACATCGAAAAACTGTTTTTT. This encodes CASSHIEKLFF. The complete variable domain, with remaining parts taken from reference TRBV28 and TRBJ1-4, reads DVKVTQSSRYLVKRTGEKVFLECVQDMDHENMFWYRQDPGLGLRLIYFSYDVKMKEKGDIPEGYSVSREKKERFSLILESASTNQTSMYLCASSHIEKLFFGSGTQLSVL.

V is TRBV5-1 and J is TRBJ2-1, with 10 bases that match TRBD2. Looked up from germline, CDR1 is SGHRS and CDR2 is YFSETQ. The CDR3 extends over 16 amino acids. V was clipped by 4 bases and J by 0 bases; unmatched bases: 4. The CDR3 nucleotides are TGCGCCAGCAGCCCTAGGACTAGCGGCTCCTACAATGAGCAGTTCTTC. It translates to CASSPRTSGSYNEQFF. The variable domain in full, completed from reference TRBV5-1 and TRBJ2-1, reads KAGVTQTPRYLIKTRGQQVTLSCSPISGHRSVSWYQQTPGQGLQFLFEYFSETQRNKGNFPGRFSGRQFSNSRSEMNVSTLELGDSALYLCASSPRTSGSYNEQFFGPGTRLTVL.

The chain is built from TRBV28 and TRBJ1-3; no reliable D call. Trimming cost V 3 bases and J 0 bases, with 6 bases left between them. Germline assignment: CDR1 MDHEN and CDR2 SYDVKM. The CDR3 is made up of 14 amino acids. The CDR3 DNA is TGTGCCAGCAGTTTGGCCGTCTCTGGAAACACCATATATTTT. The encoded protein is CASSLAVSGNTIYF.